These T cell receptor beta chains were read from a single sample in a study of technical replicates of blood from a few donors. The table came from immunoSEQ multiplex PCR; TCRdb's copy has only in-frame clones and leaves some out. The profile shows roughly 68,000 clones, around nine tenths of them singletons. The material sequenced was T cells isolated from PBMCs. The receptors shown here come from a human donor in good health. Both conserved end residues are part of each CDR3. A D gene is named only where the DNA matches it firmly. Only some rows state a clone size, as once, few, many or a class for expanded clones.

j_call | cdr3_length | d_call | clone_size | v_call | cdr3_aa | cdr3_nt
TRBJ1-5 | 16 | NA | NA | TRBV27 | CASSLHAVNSNQPQHF | TGTGCCAGCAGTTTACATGCGGTGAATAGCAATCAGCCCCAGCATTTT
TRBJ2-6 | 16 | NA | NA | TRBV28 | CASSFIGSAGANVLTF | TGTGCCAGCAGTTTTATCGGGTCGGCTGGGGCCAACGTCCTGACTTTC
TRBJ2-1 | 15 | TRBD2 | NA | TRBV2 | CASSEASLAGNEQFF | TGTGCCAGCAGTGAAGCGTCACTAGCGGGCAATGAGCAGTTCTTC
TRBJ2-7 | 14 | NA | NA | TRBV27 | CASSFYSPRYEQYF | TGTGCCAGCAGTTTCTACTCGCCCCGCTACGAGCAGTACTTC
TRBJ1-3 | 18 | TRBD1 | NA | TRBV12-5 | CASGLDPGGQGRGNTIYF | TGTGCTAGTGGTTTGGACCCCGGGGGACAGGGAAGAGGAAACACCATATATTTT
TRBJ1-2 | 13 | TRBD1 | NA | TRBV18 | CASSPRTGDGYTF | TGTGCCAGCTCACCCCGAACAGGGGACGGCTACACCTTC
TRBJ1-1 | 10 | NA | NA | TRBV29-1 | CSVYQSEAFF | TGCAGCGTTTATCAGTCTGAAGCTTTCTTT
TRBJ2-3 | 16 | TRBD2 | NA | TRBV4-1 | CASRPILAGGRGTQYF | TGCGCCAGCAGACCCATCCTAGCGGGAGGCCGCGGTACGCAGTATTTT
TRBJ2-3 | 15 | TRBD2 | NA | TRBV6-5 | CASSSSGTPTDTQYF | TGTGCCAGCAGCTCCAGCGGGACCCCCACAGATACGCAGTATTTT
TRBJ1-2 | 15 | NA | NA | TRBV6-5 | CASSYGPGATDGYTF | TGTGCCAGCAGTTATGGTCCAGGGGCGACGGACGGCTACACCTTC
TRBJ2-3 | 14 | TRBD2 | NA | TRBV30 | CAWRLAASTDTQYF | TGTGCCTGGAGACTAGCGGCTAGCACAGATACGCAGTATTTT
TRBJ1-3 | 12 | NA | NA | TRBV5-1 | CASTESGNTIYF | TGCGCCAGCACCGAGTCTGGAAACACCATATATTTT
TRBJ1-1 | 14 | NA | NA | TRBV11-3 | CASRAAQVNTEAFF | TGTGCCAGCAGGGCGGCACAGGTTAACACTGAAGCTTTCTTT
TRBJ1-5 | 14 | TRBD1 | once | TRBV28 | CASSLGQGFQPQHF | TGTGCCAGCAGTTTGGGACAGGGTTTTCAGCCCCAGCATTTT
TRBJ2-3 | 18 | TRBD2 | NA | TRBV28 | CASSSPSSSGRRTDTQYF | TGTGCCAGCAGTTCTCCTTCTTCTAGCGGGAGGAGGACAGATACGCAGTATTTT
TRBJ2-7 | 15 | TRBD1 | NA | TRBV19 | CASSTTPGQSYEQYF | TGTGCCAGTAGTACCACTCCGGGACAGAGCTACGAGCAGTACTTC
TRBJ2-7 | 15 | NA | NA | TRBV7-2 | CASSLGAPSSYEQYF | TGTGCCAGCAGCTTAGGAGCGCCTAGCTCCTACGAGCAGTACTTC
TRBJ2-3 | 13 | NA | NA | TRBV2 | CASRRWGTDTQYF | TGTGCCAGCAGGAGGTGGGGCACAGATACGCAGTATTTT
TRBJ2-7 | 11 | NA | NA | TRBV7-4 | CASSVPDEQYF | TGTGCCAGCAGCGTGCCAGACGAGCAGTACTTC
TRBJ1-2 | 10 | NA | NA | TRBV21-1 | CASPGASYTF | TGTGCCAGCCCAGGGGCAAGCTACACCTTC
TRBJ2-2 | 17 | TRBD2 | NA | TRBV4-1 | CASSQAKAGGRTGELFF | TGCGCCAGCAGCCAAGCAAAAGCGGGAGGGCGAACCGGGGAGCTGTTTTTT
TRBJ2-3 | 17 | NA | NA | TRBV21-1 | CASSKGGLAESTDTQYF | TGTGCCAGCAGCAAGGGGGGACTAGCGGAAAGCACAGATACGCAGTATTTT
TRBJ2-5 | 12 | NA | NA | TRBV19 | CASSRDFETQYF | TGTGCCAGTAGTCGGGACTTCGAGACCCAGTACTTC
TRBJ2-1 | 17 | TRBD2 | NA | TRBV15 | CATSRDLLLAGGSEQFF | TGTGCCACCAGCAGAGATCTTTTACTAGCGGGAGGGAGTGAGCAGTTCTTC
TRBJ1-2 | 14 | TRBD1 | NA | TRBV30 | CAWSYGTGGDGYTF | TGTGCCTGGTCTTACGGGACAGGGGGCGATGGCTACACCTTC
TRBJ2-1 | 13 | TRBD1 | NA | TRBV27 | CASSPPDRVFEFF | TGTGCCAGCAGTCCGCCGGACAGGGTATTCGAGTTCTTC
TRBJ1-5 | 17 | NA | NA | TRBV5-6 | CASSLGQVMNSNQPQHF | TGTGCCAGCAGCTTGGGGCAGGTAATGAATAGCAATCAGCCCCAGCATTTT
TRBJ2-7 | 13 | TRBD1 | NA | TRBV29-1 | CSVAPGTAYEQYF | TGCAGCGTTGCCCCCGGGACAGCCTACGAGCAGTACTTC
TRBJ2-1 | 15 | NA | NA | TRBV10-3 | CAISVGVNSYNEQFF | TGTGCCATCAGTGTAGGGGTGAACTCCTACAATGAGCAGTTCTTC
TRBJ1-5 | 15 | NA | NA | TRBV30 | CAWSVEGTTLKPQHF | TGTGCCTGGAGTGTAGAGGGAACGACTCTCAAGCCCCAGCATTTT
TRBJ2-3 | 13 | NA | NA | TRBV21-1 | CASLQGSTDTQYF | TGTGCCAGCCTACAGGGGAGCACAGATACGCAGTATTTT
TRBJ1-1 | 14 | TRBD1 | NA | TRBV6-6 | CASSEDREVAEAFF | TGTGCCAGCAGCGAGGACAGGGAAGTAGCTGAAGCTTTCTTT
TRBJ2-1 | 14 | NA | NA | TRBV5-8 | CASSLMLADNEQFF | TGTGCCAGCAGCTTGATGTTAGCGGACAATGAGCAGTTCTTC
TRBJ1-2 | 13 | NA | once | TRBV21-1 | CASGGQGGRCYTF | TGTGCCAGCGGGGGACAGGGGGGAAGATGCTACACCTTC
TRBJ2-5 | 14 | TRBD1 | NA | TRBV4-1 | CASSHTGVKETQYF | TGCGCCAGCAGCCACACAGGGGTCAAGGAGACCCAGTACTTC
TRBJ1-5 | 17 | NA | NA | TRBV4-1 | CASSQTPGQLSNQPQHF | TGCGCCAGCAGCCAAACTCCGGGACAACTTAGCAATCAGCCCCAGCATTTT
TRBJ2-7 | 15 | TRBD2 | once | TRBV25-1 | CASSEFEREGYEQYF | TGTGCCAGCAGTGAATTTGAGCGGGAGGGCTACGAGCAGTACTTC
TRBJ1-2 | 11 | NA | NA | TRBV7-3 | CASSSGYGYTF | TGTGCCAGCAGCTCCGGCTATGGCTACACCTTC
TRBJ1-5 | 14 | TRBD1 | NA | TRBV30 | CASQQGTSNQPQHF | TGTGCCTCCCAACAGGGGACAAGCAATCAGCCCCAGCATTTT
TRBJ2-3 | 16 | TRBD2 | NA | TRBV6-7 | CASSSRTSGCTDTQYF | TGTGCCAGCAGCTCCCGGACTAGCGGGTGCACAGATACGCAGTATTTT
TRBJ1-2 | 17 | NA | NA | TRBV7-3 | CASSLRPQGASNYGYTF | TGTGCCAGCAGCCTCCGCCCCCAAGGGGCAAGTAACTATGGCTACACCTTC
TRBJ1-5 | 17 | NA | NA | TRBV19 | CASSMRSHRVGNQPQHF | TGTGCCAGTAGTATGCGTTCCCACAGGGTGGGCAATCAGCCCCAGCATTTT
TRBJ1-3 | 16 | NA | once | TRBV7-3 | CASSLHGVLSGNTIYF | TGTGCCAGCAGCCTACACGGAGTCCTTTCTGGAAACACCATATATTTT
TRBJ1-4 | 16 | TRBD1 | few | TRBV19 | CASSLGVGTGREKLFF | TGTGCCAGTAGTTTGGGCGTCGGGACAGGGCGAGAAAAACTGTTTTTT
TRBJ2-1 | 15 | TRBD2 | NA | TRBV4-1 | CASRRTSGSINEQFF | TGCGCCAGCAGGCGGACTAGCGGGAGTATAAATGAGCAGTTCTTC
TRBJ1-2 | 15 | TRBD1 | NA | TRBV19 | CASSIIQGDTYGYTF | TGTGCCAGTAGTATTATACAGGGGGATACTTATGGCTACACCTTC
TRBJ2-1 | 13 | TRBD1 | once | TRBV27 | CASSGTVLNEQFF | TGTGCCAGCAGTGGGACAGTCCTCAATGAGCAGTTCTTC
TRBJ1-5 | 13 | NA | NA | TRBV11-2 | CASSLLRDQPQHF | TGTGCCAGCAGCTTATTAAGAGATCAGCCCCAGCATTTT
TRBJ2-7 | 14 | TRBD2 | NA | TRBV2 | CASQEGGRVYEQYF | TGTGCCAGCCAGGAGGGCGGGAGGGTCTACGAGCAGTACTTC
TRBJ2-5 | 15 | NA | NA | TRBV27 | CASSVFSGSQETQYF | TGTGCCAGCAGTGTTTTCTCGGGGTCCCAAGAGACCCAGTACTTC
TRBJ2-1 | 11 | TRBD2 | NA | TRBV20-1 | CSGLAGEIPFF | TGCAGTGGGTTAGCGGGAGAGATACCGTTCTTC